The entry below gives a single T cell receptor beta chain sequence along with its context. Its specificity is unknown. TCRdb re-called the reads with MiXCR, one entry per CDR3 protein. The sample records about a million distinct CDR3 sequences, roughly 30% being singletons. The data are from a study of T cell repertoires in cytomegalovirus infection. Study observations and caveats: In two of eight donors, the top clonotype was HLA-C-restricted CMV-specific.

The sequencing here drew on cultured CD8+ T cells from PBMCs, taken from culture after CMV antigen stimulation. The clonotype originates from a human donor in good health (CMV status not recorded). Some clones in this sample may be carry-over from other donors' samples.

DNA for the CDR3: TGTGCCAGCAGTTTCCCCTCGGGGGACGAGCAGTACTTC. Translated, it gives CASSFPSGDEQYF. This chain joins TRBV27 and TRBJ2-7; the D gene is possibly TRBD2 (6 bases). The CDR3 has 13 amino acids. Per germline, CDR1 MNHEY and CDR2 SMNVEV (reference sequence). V was pared by 3 bases and J by 5 bases, with 11 bases between.